This T cell receptor (beta chain) was documented in a study of beta chain features in type 1 diabetes. A few counts support this clone. V was pared by 5 bases and J by 4 bases, with 10 bases of the junction left unmatched. The CDR3 covers 15 residues. In germline, CDR1 is MNHNS, CDR2 SASEGT. Sorting based on CD45RO/CCR7/CD25/CD127/CD95/CD27 separated CD4+ naive, central memory, regulatory and stem cell-like memory cells. Reverse transcribing all isolated RNA meant expressed TCRB transcripts were sequenced. Sequencing used immunoSEQ multiplex PCR; TCRdb keeps in-frame clones, though not all of them. Among 120,000 to 150,000 clones listed, 8% to 13% were seen once.

The TCR was taken from a man aged 18 to 30 in good health. The gene calls are TRBV6-1 and TRBJ1-2, with 7 bases aligning to TRBD1. The sample was naive CD4+ T cells from blood. CDR3 DNA sequence: TGTGCCAGCAGTTGGGGACAGTTAAGGGGCTATGGCTACACCTTC. Its translation is CASSWGQLRGYGYTF.